Detailed here is one TCR beta chain. The antigen is undetermined. TCRdb keeps only in-frame clones here, not all; method: immunoSEQ multiplex PCR. This table has 200,000 or so clones, around nine tenths appearing once. The CDR3 totals 14 residues. Per the germline V gene, CDR1 is ENHRY and CDR2 is SYGVKD. With 0 bases removed from V and 2 bases from J, the gap between germline ends came to 6 bases. These data come from a study of T cell responses to AZD1222 COVID-19 vaccine. Broader study findings: Among AZD1222 vaccinees, only six or seven were seropositive at baseline. The study found Spike-specific TCR breadth and depth rose after two AZD1222 doses. Across spike, vaccine-associated CD4 TCRs were found, dominant at 160-218 and 743-854. The repertoires were collected only after the peak T cell response.

This TCR derives from an adult in good health. The material sequenced was peripheral blood, taken on day 0 of AZD1222 vaccination. The rearrangement joins TRBV10-3 to TRBJ2-3; D is perhaps TRBD1 (5 bases). The CDR3 DNA sequence: TGTGCCATCAGTGAGTCGGGGCACACAGATACGCAGTATTTT. Amino acids: CAISESGHTDTQYF.